The 8 T cell receptor beta chains given below trace back to one sample, sequenced in a study of OX40 agonist ivuxolimab in advanced cancers. Clones were sequenced by immunoSEQ multiplex PCR, and TCRdb holds only the in-frame ones, with some missing. The table shows about 76,000 clones, with around four fifths occurring only once. Sequencing was performed on CD4+ or CD8+ T cells sorted from blood, taken in a trial of the OX40 agonist ivuxolimab. The receptors shown here come from an adult with an advanced solid tumor such as melanoma, head and neck, liver or kidney cancer.

The chain links TRBV20-1 to TRBJ2-7; a possible D gene is TRBD1 (6 bases). Germline CDR1 is DFQATT and CDR2 is SNEGSKA (reference sequence). With 6 bases removed from V and 2 bases from J, the gap between germline ends came to 8 bases. The CDR3 consists of 11 residues. The DNA of the CDR3 is TGCAGTGCCAGGGGCGCCTACGAGCAGTACTTC. Protein: CSARGAYEQYF.

This chain connects TRBV11-3 to TRBJ2-5; 15 nucleotides match TRBD2. The CDR3 consists of 15 residues. CDR1 and CDR2 (germline): SGHNT, YENEEA. The J segment lost 4 bases and the V segment lost 3 bases, leaving 0 bases of the junction unmatched. DNA for the CDR3: TGTGCCAGCAGCTTGGGACTAGCGGGGGGAGAGACCCAGTACTTC. The encoded protein is CASSLGLAGGETQYF. The full variable domain, completed using reference TRBV11-3 and TRBJ2-5, is EAGVVQSPRYKIIEKKQPVAFWCNPISGHNTLYWYLQNLGQGPELLIRYENEEAVDDSQLPKDRFSAERLKGVDSTLKIQPAELGDSAVYLCASSLGLAGGETQYFGPGTRLLVL.

This chain links TRBV7-2 with TRBJ1-4; D is uncertain. With 3 bases removed from V and 8 bases from J, the gap between germline ends came to 13 bases. The CDR3 has 14 amino acids. Germline V gene data show CDR1 as SGHTA and CDR2 as FQGNSA. CDR3 loop: CASSLVSDSEKLFF. The CDR3 DNA reads as TGTGCCAGCAGCTTGGTCAGTGATTCCGAAAAACTGTTTTTT.

The rearrangement links TRBV6-6 to TRBJ2-2; no firm D call. The V and J ends lost 6 bases and 4 bases respectively, with 15 bases between them. This CDR3 is built from 15 residues. Germline V CDR1 and CDR2: MNHNY, SVGAGI (reference sequence). Here the CDR3 DNA reads TGTGCCAGCAGCAAAGAATTCACAGCCACCGGGGAGCTGTTTTTT. Protein: CASSKEFTATGELFF.

The chain combines TRBV10-3 with TRBJ2-7; tentatively, D is TRBD2 (5 bases). CDR1 ENHRY and CDR2 SYGVKD come from the germline V gene. The CDR3 contains 14 residues. Between the trimmed V and J ends, which lost 4 bases and 6 bases, there was a span of 16 bases. The CDR3 coding sequence is TGTGCCATCAGTGGCCGGGGTGACCCTAGCGAGCAGTACTTC. The encoded protein is CAISGRGDPSEQYF.

This clone showed up just a few times. J is TRBJ1-1 and V is TRBV30; 11 positions match TRBD1. Germline-derived CDR1 and CDR2 are GTSNPN and SVGIG (reference sequence). The V gene end was trimmed by 3 bases and the J gene end by 6 bases; junction bases not matched to a gene: 15. CDR3 length equals 17 residues. As DNA, the CDR3 is TGTGCCTGGAGCTCCCCCGGGACAGGGGGGAGTGGACCTGAAGCTTTCTTT. This encodes CAWSSPGTGGSGPEAFF.

V and J are TRBV19 and TRBJ1-5; TRBD1 agrees at 7 bases. This CDR3 spans 15 amino acids. Germline trimming cut 6 bases from V and 4 bases from J; bases unmatched to any gene: 9. Germline loops: CDR1 LNHDA, CDR2 SQIVND (reference sequence). The CDR3 DNA sequence: TGTGCCAGTAGCCCGGACAGGACCCCAAATCAGCCCCAGCATTTT. It translates to CASSPDRTPNQPQHF.

The gene calls are TRBV7-2 and TRBJ1-1; no definite D call. The CDR3 is 15 amino acids. CDR1 SGHTA and CDR2 FQGNSA come from the germline V gene. The ends were cut back, 2 bases at V and 1 base at J, with 11 bases in the middle. The CDR3 sequence is CASSLRLFTNTEAFF. Here the CDR3 DNA reads TGTGCCAGCAGCTTAAGACTCTTCACGAACACTGAAGCTTTCTTT.